Below, 2 T cell receptor beta chains from the same sample are listed, as sequenced in a study of T cell responses to AZD1222 COVID-19 vaccine. Clones were read by immunoSEQ multiplex PCR, and TCRdb kept only the in-frame ones, dropping some. The sample consists of 150,000 to 160,000 clones, about 88% of them appearing once. The sample in question was peripheral blood, obtained on day 0 of AZD1222 vaccination. Source of these receptors: an adult in good health.

J is TRBJ1-1 and V is TRBV28; 7 bases match TRBD1. This CDR3 spans 12 amino acids. After removal of 7 bases from V and 12 bases from J, the junction contained 11 bases not matched to a gene. CDR1 and CDR2 from the germline V gene are MDHEN and SYDVKM. Written as DNA, the CDR3 is TGTGCCAGCACCATAGTTAGGGGACAGCCTTTCTTT. Its protein is CASTIVRGQPFF.

The chain uses TRBV18 and TRBJ1-4, with D hard to call. Trimming pared 2 bases from V and 3 bases from J, leaving 16 bases between. The CDR3 contains 17 residues. Germline loops: CDR1 KGHSH, CDR2 LQKENI. The CDR3 DNA reads TGTGCCAGCTCACCATTTTACCGAGACTTCTCTAATGAAAAACTGTTTTTT. Its translation: CASSPFYRDFSNEKLFF.